The clone carrying this TCR beta chain was observed a single time. The antigen is unknown. The PCR ran on 60 Vbeta and 13 Jbeta primers. TCRdb keeps only in-frame clones here, not all; method: immunoSEQ multiplex PCR. The table lists 150,000 to 200,000 clones, around 80% of them singletons. These data belong to a study of cytomegalovirus exposure and HLA in healthy donors. Study details: Most donors, 81% of over 300 genotyped, fell in the Caucasian-associated ancestry cluster.

Donors likely had unrecorded immune exposures despite being nominally healthy when sampled. Points from the study as a whole: Likely technical artifact: a cluster of highly shared sequence variants. Among TCR beta chains, those listed as cytomegalovirus-associated numbered more than 150.

The TCR comes from a woman in her twenties or thirties in good health and CMV-seropositive. Material for sequencing was PBMCs.

The CDR3 DNA follows: TGTGCCAGCAGTTTATGGGACAGGGAGGGAGAGCAGTACTTC. As protein: CASSLWDREGEQYF. The V gene is TRBV27, the J gene TRBJ2-5; 9 bases align to TRBD1. Germline V gene data show CDR1 as MNHEY and CDR2 as SMNVEV (reference sequence). The V gene end was trimmed by 1 base and the J gene end by 11 bases; junction bases not matched to a gene: 8. This CDR3 has 14 amino acids.